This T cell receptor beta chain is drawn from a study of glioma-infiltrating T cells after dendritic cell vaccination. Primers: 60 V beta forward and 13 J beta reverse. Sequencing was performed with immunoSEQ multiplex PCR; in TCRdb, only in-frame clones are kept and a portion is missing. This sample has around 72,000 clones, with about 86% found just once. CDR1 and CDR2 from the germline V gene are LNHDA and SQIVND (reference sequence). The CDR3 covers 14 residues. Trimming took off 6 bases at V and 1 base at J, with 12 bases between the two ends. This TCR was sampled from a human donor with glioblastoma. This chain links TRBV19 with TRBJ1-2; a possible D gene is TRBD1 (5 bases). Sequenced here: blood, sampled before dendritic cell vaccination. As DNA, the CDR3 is TGTGCCAGTAGAGTTGACAGTAATAACTATGGCTACACCTTC. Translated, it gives CASRVDSNNYGYTF.